This T cell receptor beta chain was documented in a study of blood T cell repertoires in COVID-19. Study overall: Acute-phase and convalescent COVID-19 samples originated in the United States, Italy and Spain. T cells, B-cell-depleted T cells, or PBMCs supplied cDNA or gDNA.

V shed 2 bases and J 7 bases; nucleotides not matched to a gene: 8. The length of the CDR3 is 16 residues. Germline CDR1 is LGHDT and CDR2 is YNNKEL (reference sequence). In the study's own analysis: Cell counts per sample came from amplifying reference gene primers. This table comes from immunoSEQ multiplex PCR, and its TCRdb copy is limited to in-frame clones, with some not included. The V and J calls and clone size are taken from that table; D and trimming were inferred from the DNA. The data hold 300,000 to 450,000 clones, with 85% observed a single time. This TCR came from a woman under 30 with acute or convalescent COVID-19. The V and J genes are TRBV3-1 (or the pseudogene TRBV3-2) and TRBJ1-6; 7 bases align to TRBD1. Specimen: peripheral blood. CDR3 in DNA: TGTGCCAGCAGCCAAACCAGCGACAGGGAAAATTCACCCCTCCACTTT. Translated, it gives CASSQTSDRENSPLHF.